The source of this T cell receptor beta chain is a study of Graves' ophthalmopathy and Graves' hyperthyroidism. The overall study: Upon initial diagnosis and before any treatment, peripheral blood was collected.

The CDR3 length is 17 residues. CDR1 is MNHEY and CDR2 is SMNVEV in the germline V gene (reference sequence). Trimming at V came to 0 bases and at J to 4 bases, leaving 10 bases not matched to a gene. Stable hyperthyroidism denotes an absence of ophthalmopathy throughout 18 months of follow-up. Hyperthyroidism patients were newly diagnosed, under 2 months' duration, aged 18 to 65. The authors used Ficoll-Paque density gradient centrifugation to separate PBMCs. The input was approximately 10 ml of fresh peripheral blood. RNA transcripts yielded amplified TCR beta CDR3 regions. Amplification began with first-round RT-PCR using HTBI primers, then second-round multiplex PCR was performed. MiXCR was run by TCRdb on the multiplex PCR reads, yielding one entry per CDR3 protein. The table includes some 410,000 distinct CDR3 sequences, under 25% detected once.

Sequencing input: peripheral blood. The sequence derives from a woman in her late teens or twenties with stable Graves' hyperthyroidism. The genes are TRBV27 and TRBJ1-1; 8 positions agree with TRBD1. The CDR3 loop reads CASSLSRRRGQGTEAFF. CDR3 in DNA: TGTGCCAGCAGTTTATCTCGTCGCAGGGGGCAGGGCACTGAAGCTTTCTTT.